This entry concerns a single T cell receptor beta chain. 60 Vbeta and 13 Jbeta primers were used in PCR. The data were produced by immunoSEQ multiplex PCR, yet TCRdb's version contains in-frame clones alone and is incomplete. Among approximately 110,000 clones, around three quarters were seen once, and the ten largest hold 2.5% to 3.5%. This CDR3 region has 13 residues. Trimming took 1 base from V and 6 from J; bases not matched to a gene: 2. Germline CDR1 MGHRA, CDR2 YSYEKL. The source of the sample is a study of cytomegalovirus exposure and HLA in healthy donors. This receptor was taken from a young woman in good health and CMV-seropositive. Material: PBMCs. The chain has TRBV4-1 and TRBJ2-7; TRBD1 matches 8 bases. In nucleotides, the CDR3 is TGCGCCAGCAGCCAAGGGACAGGGAGCGAGCAGTACTTC. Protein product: CASSQGTGSEQYF.